This is a list of T cell receptor beta chains from one sample in a study of blood T cells in healthy people across ages. TCRdb redid the calling of the 5' RACE reads with MiXCR, one entry per CDR3 protein. The table lists roughly 2 million distinct CDR3 sequences, approximately 50% of them singletons. The sequenced sample was blood. Receptors originate from a woman aged 40 to 49 in good health. Both conserved end residues are part of each CDR3. A D gene is named only where the DNA matches it firmly. Clone sizes are given selectively: once, few, many, or a class where the clone is expanded.

>TRBD2|TRBV6-6|few|TRBJ2-5
CASSRYRTSGTGTQYF
TGTGCCAGCAGCCGATACCGGACTAGCGGAACGGGGACCCAGTACTTC
>NA|TRBV5-1|NA|TRBJ2-5
CASSQDLQETRYF
TGCGCCAGCAGCCAGGACCTCCAAGAGACCCGGTACTTC
>TRBD2|TRBV20-1|few|TRBJ2-1
CSAKSGGWYNEQFF
TGCAGTGCCAAGAGCGGGGGGTGGTACAATGAGCAGTTCTTC
>NA|TRBV12-3/TRBV12-4|once|TRBJ1-2
CASSRRGAGGYTF
TGTGCCAGCAGTAGGAGGGGGGCGGGTGGCTACACCTTC
>NA|TRBV29-1|few|TRBJ2-7
CSAQGSSYEQYF
TGCAGTGCTCAGGGGAGCTCCTACGAGCAGTACTTC
>NA|TRBV13|NA|TRBJ1-4
CASSLATAGTNEKLFF
TGTGCCAGCAGCTTAGCTACAGCTGGAACTAATGAAAAACTGTTTTTT
>NA|TRBV9|NA|TRBJ2-1
CASSVVGDSYYNEQFF
TGTGCCAGCAGCGTAGTAGGGGATTCGTACTACAATGAGCAGTTCTTC
>NA|TRBV7-9|few|TRBJ1-4
CASSPTANNEKLFF
TGTGCCAGCAGCCCGACAGCCAATAATGAAAAACTGTTTTTT
>NA|TRBV14|NA|TRBJ2-1
CASSPTVAWVNEQFF
TGTGCCAGCAGCCCCACGGTAGCCTGGGTGAATGAGCAGTTCTTC
>NA|TRBV5-1|NA|TRBJ1-1
CASSLVGGTNTEAFF
TGCGCCAGCAGCTTGGTGGGGGGGACGAACACTGAAGCTTTCTTT
>TRBD2|TRBV6-1|NA|TRBJ2-3
CASRPIPCGERGGPAVTDTQYF
TGTGCCAGCAGGCCTATCCCCTGTGGTGAGCGGGGGGGCCCGGCAGTGACAGATACGCAGTATTTT
>NA|TRBV6-5|few|TRBJ2-5
CASSYRGGLETQYF
TGTGCCAGCAGTTACAGGGGCGGGTTGGAGACCCAGTACTTC
>TRBD1|TRBV2|NA|TRBJ2-3
CATKGQSTDTQYF
TGTGCCACTAAGGGACAGAGCACAGATACGCAGTATTTT
>NA|TRBV6-5|NA|TRBJ2-5
CASSYSPGASETQYF
TGTGCCAGCAGTTACAGCCCGGGGGCGTCAGAGACCCAGTACTTC
>NA|TRBV21-1|NA|TRBJ2-3
CASSKSRSRRKTSGGEDTQYF
TGTGCCAGCAGCAAAAGCCGATCACGGCGGAAGACTAGCGGGGGTGAAGATACGCAGTATTTT
>TRBD2|TRBV11-2|few|TRBJ2-3
CASSPKPASGGILGTDTQYF
TGTGCCAGCAGCCCAAAGCCAGCTAGCGGGGGTATCCTCGGCACAGATACGCAGTATTTT
>TRBD1|TRBV12-3/TRBV12-4|NA|TRBJ2-7
CASRPTGGDEQYF
TGTGCCAGCAGACCGACAGGGGGCGACGAGCAGTACTTC
>NA|TRBV9|NA|TRBJ2-3
CASSADGVSTDTQYF
TGTGCCAGCAGCGCGGACGGGGTGAGCACAGATACGCAGTATTTT
>NA|TRBV10-2|NA|TRBJ2-5
CASRIQGLTQETQYF
TGCGCCAGCAGGATCCAAGGTTTAACCCAAGAGACCCAGTACTTC
>NA|TRBV7-2|NA|TRBJ1-5
CASSSRGRGWDQPQHF
TGTGCCAGCAGCTCCAGGGGTCGGGGGTGGGATCAGCCCCAGCATTTT
>NA|TRBV12-5|few|TRBJ2-3
CASGLGPIDTQYF
TGTGCTAGTGGTCTCGGGCCCATCGATACGCAGTATTTT
>NA|TRBV11-2|NA|TRBJ2-3
CASSLARGAATDTQYF
TGTGCCAGCAGCTTAGCCAGGGGGGCCGCCACAGATACGCAGTATTTT
>NA|TRBV6-5|NA|TRBJ2-6
CASSLRTAVLSGANVLTF
TGTGCCAGCAGTCTACGGACAGCAGTTTTGTCTGGGGCCAACGTCCTGACTTTC
>NA|TRBV11-1|few|TRBJ2-1
CASRAPFSSYNEQFF
TGTGCCAGCAGAGCCCCCTTCAGCTCCTACAATGAGCAGTTCTTC
>NA|TRBV6-5|NA|TRBJ1-4
CASTHSDSRNEKLFF
TGTGCCAGCACCCACTCGGATAGCAGAAATGAAAAACTGTTTTTT
>TRBD2|TRBV4-2|NA|TRBJ2-1
CASSQGLAGGPVYNEQFF
TGTGCCAGCAGCCAAGGCCTAGCGGGGGGGCCCGTATACAATGAGCAGTTCTTC
>NA|TRBV5-1|NA|TRBJ2-5
CASSLRRSQETQYF
TGCGCCAGCAGCCTTCGCCGGTCACAAGAGACCCAGTACTTC
>NA|TRBV20-1|NA|TRBJ2-3
CSALSPTDTQYF
TGCAGTGCTCTCTCACCCACAGATACGCAGTATTTT
>NA|TRBV7-2|few|TRBJ2-7
CASSPNRRYEQYF
TGTGCCAGCAGCCCCAATAGACGGTACGAGCAGTACTTC
>NA|TRBV7-9|few|TRBJ1-4
CASSPSPLATNEKLFF
TGTGCCAGCAGCCCCAGTCCCCTCGCAACTAATGAAAAACTGTTTTTT
>TRBD2|TRBV6-1|NA|TRBJ2-5
CASSDLGEGETQYF
TGTGCCAGCAGTGATTTGGGGGAGGGAGAGACCCAGTACTTC
>NA|TRBV9|NA|TRBJ1-6
CASSATESSYNSPLHF
TGTGCCAGCAGTGCGACAGAGAGCTCCTATAATTCACCCCTCCACTTT
>TRBD2|TRBV7-2|NA|TRBJ2-3
CASSLIWRGLAGGTDTQYF
TGTGCCAGCAGCTTAATTTGGCGAGGACTAGCGGGGGGTACAGATACGCAGTATTTT
>NA|TRBV20-1|few|TRBJ2-5
CSARGDVGETQYF
TGCAGTGCTAGAGGTGACGTGGGAGAGACCCAGTACTTC
>TRBD2|TRBV29-1|few|TRBJ2-1
CSANQLAGARSGSYNEQFF
TGCAGCGCCAATCAACTAGCGGGGGCCCGGTCTGGGAGCTACAATGAGCAGTTCTTC
>NA|TRBV27|once|TRBJ1-2
CASSLSRAYGCTF
TGTGCCAGCAGTTTATCTAGGGCCTATGGCTGCACCTTC
>TRBD2|TRBV4-2|NA|TRBJ2-3
CASRLGLAGALTDTQYF
TGTGCCAGCCGCCTTGGACTAGCGGGGGCCCTCACAGATACGCAGTATTTT
>NA|TRBV20-1|few|TRBJ2-3
CSAREVGSLLTDTQYF
TGCAGTGCTAGAGAAGTCGGTAGCCTGCTCACAGATACGCAGTATTTT
>NA|TRBV7-2|NA|TRBJ1-4
CASSFGGGANEKLFF
TGTGCCAGCAGCTTTGGAGGAGGAGCTAATGAAAAACTGTTTTTT
>NA|TRBV20-1|once|TRBJ1-5
CSATGGLGRPQHF
TGCAGTGCTACCGGAGGTTTAGGTCGGCCCCAGCATTTT
>NA|TRBV7-2|NA|TRBJ2-5
CASSLRVGGEETQYF
TGTGCCAGCAGCTTAAGGGTTGGCGGGGAAGAGACCCAGTACTTC
>TRBD2|TRBV9|few|TRBJ2-3
CASSVGSGGPDTQYF
TGTGCCAGCAGCGTCGGTAGCGGGGGACCAGATACGCAGTATTTT
>NA|TRBV20-1|few|TRBJ2-7
CSASSGRDGPYEQYF
TGCAGTGCTTCCAGCGGACGGGACGGTCCCTACGAGCAGTACTTC
>TRBD2|TRBV14|once|TRBJ2-7
CASSPPGLAREQYF
TGTGCCAGCAGCCCCCCGGGACTAGCACGCGAGCAGTACTTC
>TRBD1|TRBV12-3/TRBV12-4|NA|TRBJ1-2
CASSPPFPGQLYGYTF
TGTGCCAGCAGTCCACCTTTTCCGGGACAGCTCTATGGCTACACCTTC
>NA|TRBV10-3|NA|TRBJ1-4
CAISSQQNEKLFF
TGTGCCATCAGTTCACAGCAGAATGAAAAACTGTTTTTT
>NA|TRBV9|NA|TRBJ1-6
CASSVSPMAPLHF
TGTGCCAGCAGCGTCTCCCCAATGGCACCCCTCCACTTT
>NA|TRBV18|NA|TRBJ1-6
CASSPWTEYNSPLHF
TGTGCCAGCTCACCGTGGACGGAGTATAATTCACCCCTCCACTTT
>NA|TRBV5-1|NA|TRBJ2-5
CASSLAPWGMYQETQYF
TGCGCCAGCAGCTTGGCCCCGTGGGGGATGTACCAAGAGACCCAGTACTTC